The rows below give T cell receptor beta chains drawn from one sample of a study of blood T cells in healthy people across ages. MiXCR, run by TCRdb on the 5' RACE reads, gives a single entry per CDR3 protein. The table records roughly 930,000 distinct CDR3 sequences, roughly 43% of them present only once. The source material was blood. These receptors were taken from a man in his thirties or forties in good health. Each CDR3 is given with its conserved first and last residue. The D gene is left open where the match is weak. Clone size is shown for a subset of rows, as once, few, many or a class of expanded clone.

J: TRBJ1-2
size: .
V: TRBV30
length: 11
D: .
CDR3: CAWQAGNGYTF
DNA: TGTGCCTGGCAGGCAGGGAATGGCTACACCTTC

J: TRBJ2-1
size: .
V: TRBV6-1
length: 16
D: TRBD2
CDR3: CASSEWASGASAEQFF
DNA: TGTGCCAGCAGTGAATGGGCTAGCGGGGCGTCCGCTGAGCAGTTCTTC

J: TRBJ2-3
size: .
V: TRBV12-3/TRBV12-4
length: 16
D: TRBD2
CDR3: CANSPTSGPTTDTQYF
DNA: TGTGCCAACAGTCCCACTAGCGGACCTACCACAGATACGCAGTATTTT

J: TRBJ1-2
size: few
V: TRBV20-1
length: 14
D: .
CDR3: CSAKPNDRSYGYTF
DNA: TGCAGTGCTAAGCCCAATGACAGAAGCTATGGCTACACCTTC

J: TRBJ2-3
size: few
V: TRBV29-1
length: 14
D: .
CDR3: CSVVVAAATDTQYF
DNA: TGCAGCGTTGTGGTAGCGGCGGCCACAGATACGCAGTATTTT

J: TRBJ1-6
size: .
V: TRBV10-3
length: 13
D: .
CDR3: CATLGQFGSPLHF
DNA: TGTGCCACCCTTGGACAGTTTGGCTCACCCCTCCACTTT

J: TRBJ2-1
size: many
V: TRBV7-9
length: 16
D: TRBD2
CDR3: CASSPQLGLAGNEQFF
DNA: TGTGCCAGCAGCCCCCAACTGGGACTAGCGGGGAATGAGCAGTTCTTC

J: TRBJ2-1
size: once
V: TRBV12-3/TRBV12-4
length: 12
D: .
CDR3: CASSLGQREQFF
DNA: TGTGCCAGCAGTTTAGGCCAGCGGGAGCAGTTCTTC

J: TRBJ2-5
size: .
V: TRBV6-5
length: 15
D: .
CDR3: CASSYQGPNQETQYF
DNA: TGTGCCAGCAGTTACCAGGGACCCAATCAAGAGACCCAGTACTTC

J: TRBJ1-2
size: .
V: TRBV3-1
length: 15
D: .
CDR3: CASSQDRGLSYGYTF
DNA: TGTGCCAGCAGCCAAGATCGGGGGTTATCCTATGGCTACACCTTC

J: TRBJ2-3
size: .
V: TRBV12-3/TRBV12-4
length: 14
D: .
CDR3: CASSFGVTADTQYF
DNA: TGTGCCAGCAGTTTCGGGGTGACAGCAGATACGCAGTATTTT

J: TRBJ2-3
size: .
V: TRBV7-3
length: 15
D: TRBD2
CDR3: CASTQTSGGTDTQYF
DNA: TGTGCCAGCACCCAGACTAGCGGGGGGACAGATACGCAGTATTTT

J: TRBJ2-7
size: .
V: TRBV4-1
length: 15
D: TRBD1
CDR3: CASSPIDRGQYEQYF
DNA: TGCGCCAGCAGCCCGATAGACAGGGGGCAGTACGAGCAGTACTTC

J: TRBJ1-2
size: .
V: TRBV4-1
length: 18
D: .
CDR3: CASSQEPGKGPYHYGYTF
DNA: TGCGCCAGCAGCCAAGAACCGGGGAAGGGCCCGTATCACTATGGCTACACCTTC

J: TRBJ1-2
size: .
V: TRBV12-3/TRBV12-4
length: 11
D: .
CDR3: CATTPSYGYTF
DNA: TGTGCCACTACACCTTCCTATGGCTACACCTTC

J: TRBJ2-5
size: few
V: TRBV10-3
length: 14
D: .
CDR3: CAIRRAGTQETQYF
DNA: TGTGCCATCAGAAGAGCCGGGACTCAAGAGACCCAGTACTTC

J: TRBJ2-7
size: .
V: TRBV7-2
length: 16
D: .
CDR3: CASSLVPRLDYYGQYF
DNA: TGTGCCAGCAGCTTAGTCCCTCGTTTGGACTACTACGGGCAGTACTTC

J: TRBJ2-7
size: .
V: TRBV4-3
length: 15
D: TRBD1
CDR3: CASSLLDRGGSEQYF
DNA: TGCGCCAGCAGCCTCCTCGACAGGGGAGGTAGTGAGCAGTACTTC

J: TRBJ2-1
size: .
V: TRBV7-8
length: 17
D: .
CDR3: CASSLRAGVGMYNEQFF
DNA: TGTGCCAGCAGCTTAAGGGCGGGCGTGGGGATGTACAATGAGCAGTTCTTC

J: TRBJ1-2
size: .
V: TRBV7-2
length: 14
D: .
CDR3: CASSPPGGIGGYTF
DNA: TGTGCCAGCAGCCCCCCGGGGGGAATTGGTGGCTACACCTTC

J: TRBJ2-5
size: .
V: TRBV2
length: 13
D: .
CDR3: CATSPEVQETQYF
DNA: TGTGCCACCTCACCGGAGGTCCAAGAGACCCAGTACTTC